This T cell receptor (beta chain) is drawn from a study of PD-L1 blockade in urothelial cancer (dated by TCRdb to 2016 to 2017). Some background on the complete study: Therapy was started at some point between 2013 and 2015 for all patients, and atezolizumab 1,200 mg was administered intravenously every 3 weeks. About nine tenths of the roughly 29 patients were males with bladder-origin urothelial cancer, and about 60% of the roughly 29 reported a prior smoking history. Patients had an ECOG performance status of 0 or 1 and had received between 0 and 3 prior chemotherapy regimens. Blood samples were analyzed 3 weeks after the start of treatment (second dose) and 6 weeks after the start of treatment. Blood samples yielded a median of around 150,000 T cells and roughly 80,000 unique TCRs, with median clonality around 0.084. The study, an exploratory multi-omic analysis, examined somatic, immune and clinical correlates of response to PD-L1 blockade with atezolizumab in urothelial cancer. Pretreatment tumor samples and matched peripheral blood, collected serially before and after atezolizumab treatment, underwent TCR sequencing. Durable clinical benefit meant progression-free survival longer than 6 months, and TCR features were also tested against progression-free and overall survival. Whole exome sequencing and RNA sequencing of pretreatment tumors were performed alongside TCR sequencing in the same patients. Durable clinical benefit was achieved by nine patients but not by the remaining 20. Pretreatment blood TCR-seq was available for twenty-nine patients, at least one posttreatment blood collection was obtained for some 25 patients, and tumor TCR-seq was available for some 25 patients.

Synthetic TCR analog templates were spiked into each PCR to estimate absolute template abundance from read counts. The immunoSEQ assay was used to amplify TCRbeta CDR3 regions from genomic DNA with bias-controlled V and J gene primers. Sequencing of rearranged TCRbeta segments was done at approximately 20X coverage. The source study handled its data this way. Sequencing errors were corrected by clustering and CDR3s were annotated against IMGT to assign V, D and J genes. Downstream analyses used only productive TCRbeta rearrangements, leaving out any out-of-frame or stop-codon sequences. Clonality was calculated as one minus the Shannon entropy normalized by the log of the number of unique productive sequences. Clones differing between time points or between blood and tumor were identified using Fisher's exact test with Benjamini-Hochberg correction, with an adjusted p below 0.01 applied as the threshold. Entries here come from immuneACCESS through TCRdb and include only in-frame sequences with V and J called. Some clones fail to appear in such tables; in the studies checked, an unresolved V gene covers under half of the shortfall, and the cause of the remainder is unknown. D and trimming come from the DNA, and the V and J calls and clone size come from that table. Present in this sample are about 43,000 clones, 88% of which were seen just once. Roughly 15% of the sample lies in the top ten.

Broader findings and caveats from the paper: Because the sample size was small (n of about 30) and many exploratory analyses were performed, the results are intended to be hypothesis-generating. Among patients with durable benefit, tumor-associated TCR clones showed greater expansion in peripheral blood 3 weeks after treatment started (n of about 20, p = 0.022). A pretreatment peripheral blood TCR clonality below the median was linked to improved progression-free and overall survival.

A remark on this clone: What antigen it recognizes has not been identified. The input lacks base qualities; no much larger clone sits a single base away.

The germline V gene specifies MNHEY as CDR1 and SVGAGI as CDR2. Measured from the cysteine to the phenylalanine, the CDR3 is 15 residues long. The entry retains the CDR3 DNA only, 45 bases that are in frame from base 1. V ends up 6 bases short and J 7 bases short, with an unmatched junction base count of 9. The cohort comprised fewer than 35 patients with locally advanced or metastatic urothelial carcinoma treated at Memorial Sloan Kettering on a trial protocol. Peripheral blood mononuclear cells were collected from each patient pretreatment and during treatment, giving between 1 and 8 total time points per patient. The Qiagen DNeasy Blood extraction kit was used to purify genomic DNA from total PBMCs and from tumor samples. PBMCs were collected pretreatment and during treatment, and were isolated and stored as previously described.

Sequencing used PBMCs, obtained around atezolizumab (anti-PD-L1) treatment. The sequence is built from TRBV6-5 and TRBJ1-6, with TRBD1 matching 7 junction bases. This TCR came from a woman in her sixties or seventies with urothelial cancer. The nucleotide sequence is TGTGCCAGCAGCGCTGGGGGACAGTGGAATTCACCCCTCCACTTT. This is translated as CASSAGGQWNSPLHF.